The 30 T cell receptor beta chains presented below share a single source sample, sequenced in a study of blood T cell repertoires in COVID-19. Clones were read by immunoSEQ multiplex PCR, and TCRdb kept only the in-frame ones, dropping some. Found here are 140,000 or so clones, just under 90% of them singletons; the top ten hold 8.6%. The sample was peripheral blood. The receptor set was obtained from a woman aged 50 to 65 with active or convalescent COVID-19.

The genes are TRBV7-9 and TRBJ1-4; no definite D call. V dropped 3 bases and J dropped 7 bases, with 9 bases sitting between them. The CDR3 is made up of 13 amino acids. Germline lookup yields CDR1 SEHNR and CDR2 FQNEAQ (reference sequence). The CDR3 here is CASSFEYGEKLFF. The CDR3 DNA reads as TGTGCCAGCAGCTTTGAGTATGGTGAAAAACTGTTTTTT.

This chain connects TRBV12-3 or TRBV12-4 to TRBJ1-4; TRBD1 might be the D (5 bases). This CDR3 has 13 amino acids. The V and J ends lost 3 bases and 7 bases respectively, with 9 bases between them. This CDR3 is CASSFGGGEKLFF. The CDR3 region has the DNA TGTGCCAGCAGTTTCGGGGGAGGTGAAAAACTGTTTTTT.

The rearrangement uses TRBV19 and TRBJ2-3; D remains ambiguous. Trimming removed 3 bases at V and 0 bases at J, with 10 bases between. Germline CDR1 reads LNHDA; CDR2 reads SQIVND (reference sequence). The length of the CDR3 is 15 residues. This CDR3 is CASSMAPSSTDTQYF. The DNA for the CDR3 is TGTGCCAGTAGTATGGCCCCTTCTAGCACAGATACGCAGTATTTT.

V is TRBV4-1 and J is TRBJ2-4; TRBD1 agrees at 10 bases. The V segment lost 2 bases and the J segment 11 bases; nucleotides outside the gene matches: 3. CDR3 length equals 13 residues. CDR1 and CDR2 from the germline V gene are MGHRA and YSYEKL. CDR3 nucleotides: TGCGCCAGCAGCCAAACCGGGACAGGGGTTCAGTACTTC. This translates into CASSQTGTGVQYF.

DNA for the CDR3: TGTGCCAGTAAACGGACTCCGGGACTTCAAGAGACCCAGTACTTC. Protein product: CASKRTPGLQETQYF. The chain couples TRBV19 to TRBJ2-5, with D maybe TRBD2 (6 bases). This CDR3 spans 15 amino acids. The V and J ends lost 7 bases and 2 bases respectively, with 17 bases between them. The germline V gene encodes CDR1 LNHDA and CDR2 SQIVND (reference sequence).

The V gene is TRBV28, the J gene TRBJ2-7, with D possibly matching TRBD2 (6 bases). In germline, CDR1 is MDHEN, CDR2 SYDVKM. The CDR3 is made up of 13 amino acids. Trimming shortened V by 5 bases and J by 5 bases, and 13 bases separated the two germline ends. For the CDR3, the DNA is TGTGCCAGCAGTCGGCGGGGAGTCGACGAGCAGTACTTC. Encoded protein: CASSRRGVDEQYF.

The chain combines TRBV6-2 or TRBV6-3 with TRBJ2-5; TRBD1 is a possible D gene (7 bases). There are 16 residues in the CDR3. The germline V gene encodes CDR1 MNHEY and CDR2 SVGEGT. The V end lost 6 bases, the J end lost 5 bases, and 22 bases lay between the germline ends. The CDR3 bases are TGTGCCAGCAGCCGAGTTTCGACAGGGAGGTATGAGACCCAGTACTTC. Protein sequence: CASSRVSTGRYETQYF.

CDR3 coding DNA: TGCGCCAGCAGCTCAGCCCCTCTAGCGGGGGGAGTTGGCACAGATACGCAGTATTTT. This sequence encodes CASSSAPLAGGVGTDTQYF. This sequence joins TRBV5-1 and TRBJ2-3, with 11 bases that match TRBD2. Looked up from germline, CDR1 is SGHRS and CDR2 is YFSETQ. This CDR3 is 19 amino acids long. V lost 3 bases, J lost 1 base, and 13 bases stayed unmatched.

The gene calls are TRBV13 and TRBJ2-7, with D maybe TRBD2 (5 bases). This CDR3 has 14 amino acids. Germline CDR1 is PRHDT and CDR2 is FYEKMQ (reference sequence). V lost 3 bases, J lost 2 bases, and 11 bases lay in between. CDR3 sequence reads: CASSFGELAYEQYF. As DNA, the CDR3 is TGTGCCAGCAGCTTTGGGGAGCTAGCCTACGAGCAGTACTTC.

This clone occurred once. V and J are TRBV28 and TRBJ2-5; 10 positions agree with TRBD2. Germline V CDR1 and CDR2: MDHEN, SYDVKM. J gave up 4 bases and V 3 bases, and 5 bases lay outside the gene matches. The CDR3 has 15 residues. CDR3 nucleotides: TGTGCCAGCAGTTTGTCACTAGCGGGGTCAGAGACCCAGTACTTC. Amino acid sequence: CASSLSLAGSETQYF.

The chain joins TRBV9 to TRBJ2-7; possible D gene TRBD2, 6 bases. This CDR3 is 14 amino acids long. V was trimmed by 2 bases and J by 0 bases, leaving 9 bases between them. CDR1 and CDR2 from the germline V gene are SGDLS and YYNGEE. CDR3 amino acids: CASSVGGSSYEQYF. CDR3 DNA: TGTGCCAGCAGCGTCGGGGGTAGCTCCTACGAGCAGTACTTC.

The J gene is TRBJ2-1, the V gene TRBV7-6, with 8 positions matching TRBD1. Germline V CDR1 and CDR2: SGHVS, FNYEAQ. Unmatched junction bases numbered 21, after V lost 5 bases and J lost 15 bases. The CDR3 runs 16 residues. As DNA, the CDR3 is TGTGCCAGCAGCCCCACAGGGGGGCAAGCGTGGGTTAATCCGTTCTTC. Protein sequence: CASSPTGGQAWVNPFF.

CDR3 sequence (DNA): TGTGCCAGCAGCCCTCCCGGGAATGAGCAGTTCTTC. This encodes CASSPPGNEQFF. The chain has TRBV3-1 (or the pseudogene TRBV3-2) and TRBJ2-1; D is unclear. V lost 4 bases to trimming and J lost 7 bases, with 8 bases between them. The V gene's germline CDR1 is LGHDT and CDR2 YNNKEL (reference sequence). The CDR3 is 12 amino acids.

The chain has TRBV3-1 (or the pseudogene TRBV3-2) and TRBJ2-7; D gene uncertain. The CDR3 runs to 16 residues. Germline assignment: CDR1 LGHDT and CDR2 YNNKEL (reference sequence). V gave up 8 bases and J gave up 3 bases, with 23 bases separating them. Here the CDR3 DNA reads TGTGCCAGCGTCCTCGAGATCCGGAGACGGAGCTACGAGCAGTACTTC. Protein sequence: CASVLEIRRRSYEQYF.

This chain uses TRBV3-1 (or the pseudogene TRBV3-2) with TRBJ2-4; TRBD1 aligns across 7 bases. Germline V gene sequence: CDR1 LGHDT, CDR2 YNNKEL (reference sequence). Losses at the gene ends were 3 bases for V and 7 bases for J; bases not matched to a gene: 6. The CDR3 runs to 14 residues. The CDR3 protein is CASSHHGQENIQYF. CDR3 sequence (DNA): TGTGCCAGCAGCCACCACGGACAGGAGAACATTCAGTACTTC.

The chain has TRBV10-3 and TRBJ2-1, with TRBD2 as a possible D gene (5 bases). The germline CDR1 and CDR2 sequences are ENHRY and SYGVKD. This CDR3 spans 14 amino acids. The V end lost 2 bases, the J end lost 8 bases, and 13 bases lay between the germline ends. CDR3 nucleotide sequence: TGTGCCATCAGTGAGCCGGGAAGGTCGGATGAGCAGTTCTTC. It translates to CAISEPGRSDEQFF.

The CDR3 region has the DNA TGTGCCAGCAGCACCCCCCCGGGACTAGCGGGGGGGCCATTGACAGATACGCAGTATTTT. Translation: CASSTPPGLAGGPLTDTQYF. The chain combines TRBV7-9 with TRBJ2-3; TRBD2 matches at 16 bases. Germline loops: CDR1 SEHNR, CDR2 FQNEAQ (reference sequence). V was clipped by 5 bases and J by 3 bases; unmatched bases: 14. The CDR3 is made up of 20 amino acids.

The chain recombines TRBV28 with TRBJ1-5, with 7 bases identical to TRBD1. This CDR3 is 14 amino acids long. The V gene end was trimmed by 3 bases and the J gene end by 6 bases; junction bases not matched to a gene: 5. Germline V gene sequence: CDR1 MDHEN, CDR2 SYDVKM. CDR3 loop: CASSFDRVGQPQHF. The CDR3 DNA follows: TGTGCCAGCAGTTTCGACAGGGTCGGTCAGCCCCAGCATTTT.

The rearrangement joins TRBV3-1 (or the pseudogene TRBV3-2) to TRBJ1-2; D is possibly TRBD1 (6 bases). In germline, CDR1 is LGHDT, CDR2 YNNKEL (reference sequence). Trimming pared 2 bases from V and 7 bases from J, leaving 14 bases between. This CDR3 region has 14 residues. This CDR3 is CASSQNRVMVGYTF. CDR3 bases: TGTGCCAGCAGCCAAAACAGGGTCATGGTTGGCTACACCTTC.

The chain couples TRBV6-5 to TRBJ2-2; possibly TRBD1 for D (6 bases). Looked up from germline, CDR1 is MNHEY and CDR2 is SVGAGI. The CDR3 extends over 13 amino acids. V was pared by 6 bases and J by 4 bases, with 9 bases between. CDR3 loop: CASRGAGTGELFF. The CDR3 DNA reads TGTGCCAGCAGGGGGGCGGGCACCGGGGAGCTGTTTTTT.

The V and J genes are TRBV6-2 or TRBV6-3 and TRBJ2-2; possibly TRBD2 for D (6 bases). Trimming took 4 bases from V and 3 from J, leaving 21 bases between them. In germline, CDR1 is MNHEY, CDR2 SVGEGT. The CDR3 is 18 amino acids. The CDR3 bases are TGTGCCAGCAGTTCTGATTCCCGGGGGAGACACGACACCGGGGAGCTGTTTTTT. Translated, it gives CASSSDSRGRHDTGELFF.

In regard to this clone: The DNA is left out, because the CDR3 cannot be placed on it with certainty; the CDR3 is given as TCRdb lists it. This CDR3 is also generated by other DNA sequences in the sample. V usage is TRBV19 and J usage is TRBJ2-6; no DNA check was done on the table's D call, TRBD1. The CDR3 is 19 residues long, counting both termini. CDR1 LNHDA and CDR2 SQIVND come from the germline V gene (reference sequence). CDR3 amino acids: CASSTVGQGALSGANVLTF.

The chain recombines TRBV19 with TRBJ2-2; 9 positions agree with TRBD1. CDR1 LNHDA and CDR2 SQIVND come from the germline V gene (reference sequence). This CDR3 is 16 amino acids long. Losses at the gene ends were 7 bases for V and 5 bases for J; bases not matched to a gene: 11. DNA of the CDR3: TGTGCCAGTATAGGGCCGACAGGGGGAAGGACCGGGGAGCTGTTTTTT. Translated, it gives CASIGPTGGRTGELFF.

This clone was picked up one time. The chain is built from TRBV7-2 and TRBJ1-2; no reliable D call. The CDR3 totals 14 residues. Germline V gives CDR1 SGHTA, CDR2 FQGNSA. The V and J ends lost 5 bases and 3 bases respectively, with 13 bases between them. Written as DNA, the CDR3 is TGTGCCAGCAGCCCGACGGAGTTTTACTATGGCTACACCTTC. It codes for CASSPTEFYYGYTF.

This clone was recorded once. This same CDR3 is encoded by further DNA sequences in the sample. The chain joins TRBV6-5 to TRBJ1-6; 8 nucleotides align to TRBD1. The CDR3 has 14 amino acids. Per the germline V gene, CDR1 is MNHEY and CDR2 is SVGAGI. Unmatched junction bases numbered 5, after V lost 6 bases and J lost 7 bases. The CDR3 reads CASSPDRGNSPLHF. The CDR3 nucleotides read TGTGCCAGCAGCCCCGACAGGGGAAATTCACCCCTCCACTTT.

J is TRBJ2-1 and V is TRBV15, with D maybe TRBD2 (5 bases). Germline V gene lookup returns CDR1 LNHNV and CDR2 YYDKDF (reference sequence). The CDR3 sequence is 17 residues long. Trimming shortened V by 0 bases and J by 2 bases, and 14 bases separated the two germline ends. The CDR3 coding sequence is TGTGCCACCAGCAGAGATATTGGAGGCCCCCCCTACAATGAGCAGTTCTTC. This translates into CATSRDIGGPPYNEQFF.

This clone has just one count. The V and J genes are TRBV7-9 and TRBJ2-7; 8 bases are a match to TRBD1. The CDR3 is 14 amino acids. Per germline, CDR1 SEHNR and CDR2 FQNEAQ (reference sequence). The trim removed 5 bases at V and 3 bases at J, leaving 6 bases unmatched. The CDR3 region is CASSPRTGNYEQYF. CDR3 in DNA: TGTGCCAGCAGCCCCCGGACAGGGAACTACGAGCAGTACTTC.

The sample holds one count of this clone. This sequence joins TRBV29-1 and TRBJ2-3, with TRBD2 matching 12 bases. Germline CDR1 reads SQVTM; CDR2 reads ANQGSEA. CDR3 size: 16 residues. The J segment lost 1 base and the V segment lost 0 bases, leaving 2 bases of the junction unmatched. The chain's CDR3 is CSVEDRTSGGTDTQYF. Here the CDR3 DNA reads TGCAGCGTTGAAGATCGGACTAGCGGGGGCACAGATACGCAGTATTTT.

The V gene is TRBV4-3, the J gene TRBJ1-4; D is ambiguous. Germline V CDR1 and CDR2: LGHNA, YSLEER. The CDR3 covers 15 residues. The germline V and J ends were trimmed by 2 bases and 8 bases, with 15 bases remaining between them. CDR3 DNA: TGCGCCAGCAGCCAATCCGGGATCAGCAGGGAAAAACTGTTTTTT. It specifies CASSQSGISREKLFF.

The chain employs TRBV28 and TRBJ1-4, with 9 positions matching TRBD1. CDR1 is MDHEN, CDR2 SYDVKM, per germline. The length of the CDR3 is 16 residues. The J segment lost 2 bases and the V segment lost 8 bases, leaving 9 bases of the junction unmatched. The DNA of the CDR3 is TGTGCCAGCCGCAAGACAGGGGGTATGACTAATGAAAAACTGTTTTTT. It specifies CASRKTGGMTNEKLFF.